This is a list of T cell receptor beta chains from one sample in a study of CD8 T cells in ankylosing spondylitis. MiXCR was run by TCRdb on the 5' RACE reads, yielding one entry per CDR3 protein. The sample carries about 360,000 distinct CDR3 sequences, 20% to 25% recorded once. What was sequenced was blood, either unsorted or a sorted T cell fraction (not recorded which). Source of these receptors: a male donor with ankylosing spondylitis or in good health (not recorded which). CDR3s include the opening cysteine and the closing phenylalanine or tryptophan.

j_gene,v_gene,CDR3aa
TRBJ2-7,TRBV3-1,CASSRGASSYEQYF
TRBJ2-6,TRBV9,CASSESPTSSGANVLTF
TRBJ1-2,TRBV13,CASSSEGGGYTF
TRBJ2-7,TRBV9,CASSVASDLTYEQYF
TRBJ2-3,TRBV11-1,CASSPGPYGASGSTDTQYF
TRBJ1-1,TRBV25-1,CASSWGRDTEAFF
TRBJ2-3,TRBV10-3,CAIGSIGGVGTDTQYF
TRBJ2-2,TRBV24-1,CATSDTRTGNTGELFF
TRBJ2-7,TRBV5-1,CASSLVSGNYEQYF
TRBJ2-5,TRBV30,CAGDPGQGIETQYF
TRBJ2-2,TRBV12-3/TRBV12-4,CASRGGTGELFF
TRBJ2-3,TRBV2,CASNRGGLDTQYF
TRBJ2-3,TRBV21-1,CASVFGFPTSGVKQYF
TRBJ1-2,TRBV12-3/TRBV12-4,CASSPGRGRYTF
TRBJ2-2,TRBV20-1,CSARGVGNTGELFF
TRBJ2-3,TRBV4-1,CASSHHSGTSTDTQYF
TRBJ2-1,TRBV10-1,CASSESGSVVAGAYNEQFF
TRBJ2-1,TRBV20-1,CSARWAGWDEQFF
TRBJ2-7,TRBV29-1,CSVWGQGPEQYF